This entry concerns a single TCR beta chain. The antigen remains undetermined. Generated by immunoSEQ multiplex PCR, the TCRdb table keeps only in-frame clones and is missing some. The table lists just under 20,000 clones, over 75% of them singletons. The data belong to a study of PD-1 blockade in classical Hodgkin lymphoma. General study points: Before treatment, TCR diversity in newly diagnosed patients was reportedly lower than in healthy donors. With respect to the repertoire differences, their causes, possibly disease activity or prior therapy, remain undefined.

Documented time point: newly diagnosed, previously untreated cHL patient sample. CD4+ T cells were purified from thawed PBMCs by negative selection. A comparison was provided by newly diagnosed, untreated classical Hodgkin lymphoma PBMCs. The CDR3 totals 14 residues. Deletions cut 2 bases from V and 0 bases from J, with 8 bases between. Germline V gene lookup returns CDR1 SGHRS and CDR2 YFSETQ. The rearrangement uses TRBV5-1 and TRBJ1-2, with D hard to call. The clonotype originates from a human donor with classical Hodgkin lymphoma. Source material: CD4+ T cells from blood. CDR3 nucleotides: TGCGCCAGCAGCTTACCTACAGCTAACTATGGCTACACCTTC. This gives the protein CASSLPTANYGYTF. The full variable domain, rest sourced from reference TRBV5-1 and TRBJ1-2, is KAGVTQTPRYLIKTRGQQVTLSCSPISGHRSVSWYQQTPGQGLQFLFEYFSETQRNKGNFPGRFSGRQFSNSRSEMNVSTLELGDSALYLCASSLPTANYGYTFGSGTRLTVV.